What follows are 3 T cell receptor beta chains derived from one specimen sequenced in a study of T cell repertoires in cytomegalovirus infection. One entry per CDR3 protein results from TCRdb running MiXCR on the reads. This sample has roughly 230,000 distinct CDR3 sequences, with under 25% found just once. The specimen was CD8+ T cells from PBMCs. The receptors were gathered from a human donor in good health (CMV status not recorded). Some clones in this sample may be carry-over from other donors' samples.

This clonotype was seen once. This rearrangement joins TRBV5-6 to TRBJ1-2; D is perhaps TRBD1 (5 bases). CDR1 is SGHDT, CDR2 YYEEEE, per germline. The CDR3 has 14 residues. V lost 1 base and J 6 bases, leaving 13 bases between the germline ends. The DNA for the CDR3 is TGTGCCAGCAGCTTGCTTACAGGAATTAATGGCTACACCTTC. Amino acid sequence: CASSLLTGINGYTF.

CDR3 sequence reads: CSASGDSASYEQYF. The CDR3 region has the DNA TGCAGTGCTAGTGGGGACAGCGCGTCCTACGAGCAGTACTTC. The chain employs TRBV20-1 and TRBJ2-7; 7 nucleotides match TRBD1. CDR3 length: 14 residues. The V and J ends lost 3 bases and 1 base, in that order; junction bases with no gene match: 6. Germline V gene data show CDR1 as DFQATT and CDR2 as SNEGSKA (reference sequence).

A word on this clonotype: An end of the junction does not agree with germline; a read error may underlie this. This sequence joins TRBV7-6 and TRBJ2-2, with D perhaps matching TRBD1 (6 bases). Germline V lookup: CDR1 SGHVS, CDR2 FNYEAQ. The CDR3 extends over 15 amino acids. The CDR3 sequence is CASSHYTGCTGELFF. Here the CDR3 DNA reads TGTGCTAGCAGCCACTACACAGGGTGCACCGGGGAGCTGTTTTTT.